This paragraph covers one TCR beta chain sequence. These data are taken from a study of blood T cell repertoires in COVID-19. For the study at large: COVID-19 samples collected from the United States, Italy and Spain covered acute and convalescent phases.

How the authors handled the data: The authors estimated nucleated cell counts from reference gene primer amplification. The protocol was immunoSEQ multiplex PCR, while the TCRdb copy is restricted to in-frame clones and leaves out a portion. Clone size and V and J calls were adopted from that table, with D and trimming inferred from the DNA. Of approximately 72,000 clones listed, roughly 80% are singletons. The V and J ends lost 0 bases and 4 bases, in that order; junction bases with no gene match: 3. Per the germline V gene, CDR1 is MGHRA and CDR2 is YSYEKL. The CDR3 consists of 16 residues. The sequenced sample consisted of peripheral blood. The receptor was derived from a man between 50 and 59 years old with active COVID-19. The chain couples TRBV4-1 to TRBJ1-6, with 7 nucleotides matching TRBD1. The CDR3 sequence is CASSQETGLYNSPLHF. Here the CDR3 DNA reads TGCGCCAGCAGCCAAGAGACAGGGCTATATAATTCACCCCTCCACTTT.